This T cell receptor (beta chain) was identified during a study of CXCR3-negative and CXCR3-positive naive CD8 T cells. 5' RACE that incorporated UMI labels was used to prepare the TRB cDNA libraries. TCRdb re-called the 5' RACE reads and shows each CDR3 protein once, DNA omitted. The record lists around 61,000 distinct CDR3 sequences, of which the ten most abundant hold roughly 0.74%. The CDR3 loop spans 16 amino acids. Germline assignment: CDR1 SEHNR and CDR2 FQNEAQ (reference sequence). As for this clonotype: Antigen unknown.

Findings and limits, study-wide: Relative to CXCR3-negative naive cells, CXCR3-positive naive cells had more hydrophobic TRB CDR3s. In naive cells, CXCR3-negative and CXCR3-positive subsets had similar TRBV-TRBJ usage; memory cells differed.

The clonotype was recovered from a human donor in good health. Some clones in this sample may be carry-over from other donors' samples. The chain joins TRBV7-9 to TRBJ2-2. Specimen: naive CXCR3+ CD8+ T cells from blood. The subset here: CD45RO-CCR7+CD27+CD95- naive CD8+ T cells expressing CXCR3 (TNR3+). CDR3 loop: CASSPKWGSVTGELFF.